This entry is about one TCR beta chain. No antigen is known for it. In making TCR beta libraries, quantitative 5'-RACE with molecular barcodes was used. TCRdb processed the 5' RACE reads anew with MiXCR; each CDR3 protein has one entry. The profile shows just over 300,000 distinct CDR3 sequences, less than 25% of them singletons. This CDR3 comprises 11 residues. Deletions cut 5 bases from V and 10 bases from J, with 6 bases between. This sample stems from a study of CD8 T cells in ankylosing spondylitis. Whole-study results and caveats: Ankylosing spondylitis blood seemed to carry a telltale TCR beta motif made of fewer than 10 highly homologous variants. CD8+ by phenotype, disease-linked clones were relatively rare in peripheral blood. Past studies reported some motif variants in reactive arthritis synovial fluid and blood.

The specimen was blood, either unsorted or a sorted T cell fraction (not recorded which). The sequence was collected from a female donor with ankylosing spondylitis or in good health (not recorded which). The genes are TRBV23-1 and TRBJ1-6, with unresolved D. TRBV23-1 is known as an ORF, though its function is uncertain. The CDR3 bases are TGCGCCAGCAGTTGCGGCTCACCCCTCCACTTT. Its protein is CASSCGSPLHF.